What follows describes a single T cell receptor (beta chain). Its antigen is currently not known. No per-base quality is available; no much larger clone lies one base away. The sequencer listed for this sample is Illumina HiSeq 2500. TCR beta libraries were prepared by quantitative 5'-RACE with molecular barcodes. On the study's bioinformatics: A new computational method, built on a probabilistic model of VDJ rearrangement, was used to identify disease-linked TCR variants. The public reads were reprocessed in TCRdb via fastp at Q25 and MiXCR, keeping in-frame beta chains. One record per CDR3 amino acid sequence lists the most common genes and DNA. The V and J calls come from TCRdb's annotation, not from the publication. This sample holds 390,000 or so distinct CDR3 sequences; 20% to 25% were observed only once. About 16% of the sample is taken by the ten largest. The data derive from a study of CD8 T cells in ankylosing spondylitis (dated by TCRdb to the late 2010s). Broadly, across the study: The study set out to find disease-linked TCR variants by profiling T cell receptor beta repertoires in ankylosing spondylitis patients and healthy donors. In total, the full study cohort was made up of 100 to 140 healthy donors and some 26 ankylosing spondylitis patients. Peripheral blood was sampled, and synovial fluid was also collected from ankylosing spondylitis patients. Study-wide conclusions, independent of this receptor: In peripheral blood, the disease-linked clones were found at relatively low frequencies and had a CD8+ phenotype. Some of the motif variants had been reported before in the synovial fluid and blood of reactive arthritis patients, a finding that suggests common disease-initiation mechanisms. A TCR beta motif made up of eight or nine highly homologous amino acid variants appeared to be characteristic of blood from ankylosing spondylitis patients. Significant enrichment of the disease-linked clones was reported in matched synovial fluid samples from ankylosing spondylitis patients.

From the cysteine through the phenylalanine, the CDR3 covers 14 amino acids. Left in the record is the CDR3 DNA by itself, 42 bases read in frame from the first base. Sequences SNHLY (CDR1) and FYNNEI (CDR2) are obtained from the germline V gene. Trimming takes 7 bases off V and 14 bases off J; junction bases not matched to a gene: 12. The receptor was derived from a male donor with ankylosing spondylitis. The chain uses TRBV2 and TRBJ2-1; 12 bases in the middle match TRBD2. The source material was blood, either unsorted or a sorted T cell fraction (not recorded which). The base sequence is TGTGCCAGCACCGAGGGTCTAGCGGGAGGGCCGGAGTTCTTC. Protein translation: CASTEGLAGGPEFF.